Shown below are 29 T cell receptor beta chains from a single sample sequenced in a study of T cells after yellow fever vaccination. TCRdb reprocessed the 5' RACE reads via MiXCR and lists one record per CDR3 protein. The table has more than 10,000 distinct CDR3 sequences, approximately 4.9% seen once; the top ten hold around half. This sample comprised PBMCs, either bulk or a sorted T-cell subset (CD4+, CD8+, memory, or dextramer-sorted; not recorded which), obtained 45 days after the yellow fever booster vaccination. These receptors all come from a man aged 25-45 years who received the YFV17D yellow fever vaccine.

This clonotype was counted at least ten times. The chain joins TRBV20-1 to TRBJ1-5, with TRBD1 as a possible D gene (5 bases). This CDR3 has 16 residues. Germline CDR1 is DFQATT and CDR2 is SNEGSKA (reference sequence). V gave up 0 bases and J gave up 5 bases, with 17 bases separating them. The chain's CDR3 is CSARDLGRGRDQPQHF. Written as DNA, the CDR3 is TGCAGTGCTAGAGATCTCGGGCGGGGCAGGGATCAGCCCCAGCATTTT.

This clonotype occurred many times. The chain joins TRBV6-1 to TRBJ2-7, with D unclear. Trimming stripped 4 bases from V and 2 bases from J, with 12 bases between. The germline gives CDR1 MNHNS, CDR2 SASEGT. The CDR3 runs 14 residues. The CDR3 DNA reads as TGTGCCAGCAGTGCAAATCCATCTCCCTACGAGCAGTACTTC. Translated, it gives CASSANPSPYEQYF.

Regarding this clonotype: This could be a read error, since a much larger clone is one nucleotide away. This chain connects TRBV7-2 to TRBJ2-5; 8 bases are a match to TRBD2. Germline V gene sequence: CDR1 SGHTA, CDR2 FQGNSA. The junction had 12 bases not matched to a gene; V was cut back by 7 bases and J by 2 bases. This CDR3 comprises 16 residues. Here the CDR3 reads CASNEDRSGRQETQYF. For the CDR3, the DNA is TGTGCCAGCAACGAGGATCGAAGCGGGAGACAAGAGACCCAGTACTTC.

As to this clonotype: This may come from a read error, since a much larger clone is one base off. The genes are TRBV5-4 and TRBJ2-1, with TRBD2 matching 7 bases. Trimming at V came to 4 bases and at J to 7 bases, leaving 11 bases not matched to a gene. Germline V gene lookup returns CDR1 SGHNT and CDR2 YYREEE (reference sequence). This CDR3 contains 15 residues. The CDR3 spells CASSGREVAANEQFF. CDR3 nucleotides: TGTGCCAGCAGCGGACGGGAGGTGGCCGCAAATGAGCAGTTCTTC.

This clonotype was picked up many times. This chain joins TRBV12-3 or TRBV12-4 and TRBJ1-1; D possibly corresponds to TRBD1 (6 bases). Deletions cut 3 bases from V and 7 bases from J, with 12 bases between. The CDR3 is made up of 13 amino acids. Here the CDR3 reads CASSFHVDSEAFF. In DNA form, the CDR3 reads TGTGCCAGCAGTTTCCACGTGGACAGTGAAGCTTTCTTT.

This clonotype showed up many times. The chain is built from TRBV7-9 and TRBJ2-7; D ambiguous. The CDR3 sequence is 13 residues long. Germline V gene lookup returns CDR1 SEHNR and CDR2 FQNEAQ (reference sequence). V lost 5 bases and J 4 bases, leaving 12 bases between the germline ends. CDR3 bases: TGTGCCAGCAGCCCCGACCTAAGGTACGAGCAGTACTTC. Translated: CASSPDLRYEQYF.

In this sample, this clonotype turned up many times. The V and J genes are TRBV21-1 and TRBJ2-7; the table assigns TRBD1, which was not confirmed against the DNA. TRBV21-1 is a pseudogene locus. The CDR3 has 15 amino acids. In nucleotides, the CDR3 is TGTGCCAGCAGCCCGCCGGACAGGGGATGGTACGAGCAGTACTTC. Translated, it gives CASSPPDRGWYEQYF.

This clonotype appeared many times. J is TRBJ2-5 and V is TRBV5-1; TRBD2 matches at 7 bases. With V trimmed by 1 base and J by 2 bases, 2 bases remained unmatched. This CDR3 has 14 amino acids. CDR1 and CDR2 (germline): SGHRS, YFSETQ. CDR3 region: CASSLLGGQETQYF. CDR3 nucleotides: TGCGCCAGCAGCTTGTTGGGGGGGCAAGAGACCCAGTACTTC.

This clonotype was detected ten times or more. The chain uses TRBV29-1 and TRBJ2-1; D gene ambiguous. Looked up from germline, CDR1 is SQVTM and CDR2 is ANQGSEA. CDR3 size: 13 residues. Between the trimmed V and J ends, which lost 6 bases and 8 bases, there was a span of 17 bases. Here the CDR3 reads CSVSPLDLDEQFF. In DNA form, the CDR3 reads TGCAGCGTGAGCCCCCTAGATCTGGATGAGCAGTTCTTC.

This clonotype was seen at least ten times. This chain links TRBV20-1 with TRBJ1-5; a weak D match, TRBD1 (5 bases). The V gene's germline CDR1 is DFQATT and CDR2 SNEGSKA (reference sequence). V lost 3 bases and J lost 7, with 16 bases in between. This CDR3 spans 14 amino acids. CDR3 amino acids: CSAREAGREQPQHF. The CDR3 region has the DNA TGCAGTGCTAGGGAGGCAGGGCGGGAGCAGCCCCAGCATTTT.

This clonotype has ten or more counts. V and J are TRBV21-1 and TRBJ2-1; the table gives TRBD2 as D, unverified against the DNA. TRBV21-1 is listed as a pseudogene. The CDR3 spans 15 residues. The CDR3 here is CASSKEVLARGEQFF. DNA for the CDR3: TGTGCCAGCAGCAAAGAAGTTCTAGCGAGGGGTGAGCAGTTCTTC.

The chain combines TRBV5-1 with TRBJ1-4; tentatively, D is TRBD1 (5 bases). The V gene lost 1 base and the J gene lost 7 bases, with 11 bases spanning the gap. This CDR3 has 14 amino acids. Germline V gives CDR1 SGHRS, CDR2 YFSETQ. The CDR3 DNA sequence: TGCGCCAGCAGCTTGTGGGGCAGGAGTGAAAAACTGTTTTTT. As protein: CASSLWGRSEKLFF.

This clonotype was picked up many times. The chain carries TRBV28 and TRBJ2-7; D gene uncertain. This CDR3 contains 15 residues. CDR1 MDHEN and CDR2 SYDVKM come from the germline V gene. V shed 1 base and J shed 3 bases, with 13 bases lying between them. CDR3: CASSLSSRLNYEQYF. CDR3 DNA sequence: TGTGCCAGCAGTTTATCTTCCAGGCTCAACTACGAGCAGTACTTC. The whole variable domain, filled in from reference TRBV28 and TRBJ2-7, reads DVKVTQSSRYLVKRTGEKVFLECVQDMDHENMFWYRQDPGLGLRLIYFSYDVKMKEKGDIPEGYSVSREKKERFSLILESASTNQTSMYLCASSLSSRLNYEQYFGPGTRLTVT.

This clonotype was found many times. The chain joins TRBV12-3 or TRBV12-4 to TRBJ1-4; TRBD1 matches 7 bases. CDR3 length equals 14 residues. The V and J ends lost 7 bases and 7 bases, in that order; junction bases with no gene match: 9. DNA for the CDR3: TGTGCCAGCACCTACAGGGGAGGGAGTGAAAAACTGTTTTTT. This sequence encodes CASTYRGGSEKLFF.

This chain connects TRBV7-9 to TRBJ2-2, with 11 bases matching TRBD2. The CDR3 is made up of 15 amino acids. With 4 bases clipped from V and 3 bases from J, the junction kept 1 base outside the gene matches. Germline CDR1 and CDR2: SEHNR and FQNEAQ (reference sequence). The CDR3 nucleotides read TGTGCCAGCAGCTCGGGACTAGCGGACACCGGGGAGCTGTTTTTT. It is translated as CASSSGLADTGELFF.

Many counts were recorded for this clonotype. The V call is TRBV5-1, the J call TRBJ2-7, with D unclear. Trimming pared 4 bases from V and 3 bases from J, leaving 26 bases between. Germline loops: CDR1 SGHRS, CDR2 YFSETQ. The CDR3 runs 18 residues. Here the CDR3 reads CASSLAPVHYQSYYEQYF. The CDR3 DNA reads TGCGCCAGCAGCCTCGCCCCCGTTCACTACCAGTCTTACTACGAGCAGTACTTC.

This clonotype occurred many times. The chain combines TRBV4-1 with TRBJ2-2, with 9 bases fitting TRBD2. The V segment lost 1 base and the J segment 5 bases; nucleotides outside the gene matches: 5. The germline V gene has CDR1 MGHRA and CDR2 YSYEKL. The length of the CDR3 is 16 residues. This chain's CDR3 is CASSQVAGERTGELFF. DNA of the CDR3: TGCGCCAGCAGCCAAGTAGCGGGAGAACGGACCGGGGAGCTGTTTTTT.

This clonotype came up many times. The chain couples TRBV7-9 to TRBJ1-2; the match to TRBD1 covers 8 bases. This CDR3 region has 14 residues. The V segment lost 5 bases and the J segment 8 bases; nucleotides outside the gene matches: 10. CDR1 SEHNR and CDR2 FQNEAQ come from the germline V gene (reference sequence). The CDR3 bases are TGTGCCAGCAGCCTCGGACAGGGTATGAGCGGCTACACCTTC. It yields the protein CASSLGQGMSGYTF.

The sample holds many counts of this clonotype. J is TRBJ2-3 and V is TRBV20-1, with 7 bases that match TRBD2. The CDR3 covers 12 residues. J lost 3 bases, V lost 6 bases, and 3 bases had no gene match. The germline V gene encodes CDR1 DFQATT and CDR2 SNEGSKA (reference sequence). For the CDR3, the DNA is TGCAGTGCGGGGGGAGGGACAGATACGCAGTATTTT. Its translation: CSAGGGTDTQYF.

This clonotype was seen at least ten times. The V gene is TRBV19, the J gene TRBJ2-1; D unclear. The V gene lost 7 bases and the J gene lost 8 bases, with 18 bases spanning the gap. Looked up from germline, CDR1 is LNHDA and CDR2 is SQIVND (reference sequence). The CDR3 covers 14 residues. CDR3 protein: CASKAGPQGDEQFF. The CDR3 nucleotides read TGTGCCAGTAAAGCTGGGCCCCAAGGCGATGAGCAGTTCTTC.

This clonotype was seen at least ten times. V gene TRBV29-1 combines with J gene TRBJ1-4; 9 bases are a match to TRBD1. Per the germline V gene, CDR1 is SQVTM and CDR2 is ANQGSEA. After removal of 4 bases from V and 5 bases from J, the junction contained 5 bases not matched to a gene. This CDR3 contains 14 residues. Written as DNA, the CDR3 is TGCAGCGTTGGTATCGGGACAGGGAATGAAAAACTGTTTTTT. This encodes CSVGIGTGNEKLFF.

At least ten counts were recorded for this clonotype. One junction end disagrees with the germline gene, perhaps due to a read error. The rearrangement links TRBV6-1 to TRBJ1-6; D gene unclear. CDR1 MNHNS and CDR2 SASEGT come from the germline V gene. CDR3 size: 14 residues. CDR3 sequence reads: CASREESYNSPLHF. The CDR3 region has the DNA TGTGCCAGCAGGGAAGAATCCTATAATTCACCCCTCCACTTT.

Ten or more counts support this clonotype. The DNA for the CDR3 is TGTGCCCCACAAGACCCCCGTCAGATGAAGTCCTACGAGCAGTACTTC. Translation gives CAPQDPRQMKSYEQYF. The chain is built from TRBV12-3 or TRBV12-4 and TRBJ2-7, with unresolved D. Deletions cut 11 bases from V and 1 base from J, with 24 bases between. The CDR3 is 16 residues long.

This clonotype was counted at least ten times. CDR3 region: CASSPNSNRVSNQPQHF. In nucleotides, the CDR3 is TGTGCCAGCAGCCCCAACTCAAACAGGGTTAGCAATCAGCCCCAGCATTTT. The chain is built from TRBV11-2 and TRBJ1-5; D might be TRBD1 (6 bases). Per the germline V gene, CDR1 is SGHAT and CDR2 is FQNNGV. The CDR3 consists of 17 residues. V gave up 5 bases and J gave up 0 bases, with 17 bases separating them. Filled out from reference TRBV11-2 and TRBJ1-5, the complete variable domain reads EAGVAQSPRYKIIEKRQSVAFWCNPISGHATLYWYQQILGQGPKLLIQFQNNGVVDDSQLPKDRFSAERLKGVDSTLKIQPAKLEDSAVYLCASSPNSNRVSNQPQHFGDGTRLSIL.

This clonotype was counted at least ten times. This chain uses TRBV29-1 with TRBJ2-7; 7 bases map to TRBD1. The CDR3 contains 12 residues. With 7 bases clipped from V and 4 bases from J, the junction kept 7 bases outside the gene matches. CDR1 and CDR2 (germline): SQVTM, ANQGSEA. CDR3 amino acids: CSGLGTAYEQYF. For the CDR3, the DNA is TGCAGCGGACTCGGGACAGCATACGAGCAGTACTTC.

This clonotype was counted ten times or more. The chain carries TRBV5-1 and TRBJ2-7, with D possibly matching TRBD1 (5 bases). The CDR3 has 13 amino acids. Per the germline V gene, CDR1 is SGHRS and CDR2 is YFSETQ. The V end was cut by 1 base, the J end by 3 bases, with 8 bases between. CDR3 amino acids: CASSLFRDYEQYF. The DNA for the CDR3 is TGCGCCAGCAGCTTGTTCAGGGACTACGAGCAGTACTTC.

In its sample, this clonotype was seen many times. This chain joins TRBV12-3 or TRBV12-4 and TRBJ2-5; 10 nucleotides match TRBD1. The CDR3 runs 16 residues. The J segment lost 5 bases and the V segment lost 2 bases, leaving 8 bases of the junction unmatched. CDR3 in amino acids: CASSLRVAGQGETQYF. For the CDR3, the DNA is TGTGCCAGCAGTTTAAGAGTAGCGGGACAGGGGGAGACCCAGTACTTC.

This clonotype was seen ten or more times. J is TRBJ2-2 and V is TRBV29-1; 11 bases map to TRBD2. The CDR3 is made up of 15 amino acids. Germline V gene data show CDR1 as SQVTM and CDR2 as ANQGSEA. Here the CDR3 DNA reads TGCGCTACTTTAGCGGGAGGGCCGCGCACCGGGGAGCTGTTTTTT. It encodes CATLAGGPRTGELFF.

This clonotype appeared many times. DNA of the CDR3: TGCGCCAGCAGAGACTCGGGTGGGAGAGCGCAGTACGAGCAGTACTTC. Protein product: CASRDSGGRAQYEQYF. V and J are TRBV10-1 and TRBJ2-7; a weak D match, TRBD2 (5 bases). Germline CDR1 WNHNN, CDR2 SYGVQD (reference sequence). The CDR3 spans 16 residues. Deletions cut 6 bases from V and 4 bases from J, with 22 bases between.